The entry that follows covers one T cell receptor (beta chain) sequence. The data belong to a study of cytomegalovirus exposure and HLA in healthy donors. Profiled with immunoSEQ multiplex PCR; TCRdb holds only in-frame clones, not every one. The table includes 200,000 to 250,000 clones, around 87% detected once. Germline CDR1 MNHNS, CDR2 SASEGT. This CDR3 region has 14 residues. The V segment lost 6 bases and the J segment 6 bases; nucleotides outside the gene matches: 7. The source is a woman aged 18-29 years in good health and CMV-seropositive. Sequenced material: PBMCs. The chain recombines TRBV6-1 with TRBJ1-5, with TRBD1 matching 8 bases. This chain's CDR3 is CASRDMTGAQPQHF. DNA for the CDR3: TGTGCCAGCAGGGATATGACAGGGGCTCAGCCCCAGCATTTT.